Sequencing of this TCR beta chain was carried out in a study of T-cell reconstitution after alpha-beta-depleted transplantation in children. Whole-study results and caveats: Some patients owed their high day-60 TCRbeta diversity to surviving recipient T cells and thymic progenitors. Reportedly, alpha-beta T cells present about two months post-transplant originated from several hundred expanded clones of graft origin. T-cell numbers and diversity one year post-transplant derived largely from freshly generated T cells.

The TCRbeta library was prepared with unique molecular identifiers. TCRdb re-called the PCR reads with MiXCR, one entry per CDR3 protein. The table has about 250,000 distinct CDR3 sequences, 20% to 30% seen once. Germline CDR1 SGHRS, CDR2 YFSETQ. CDR3 length: 13 residues. V was pared by 4 bases and J by 3 bases, with 3 bases of the junction left unmatched. Of note for this clonotype: The antigen is unknown.

This chain connects TRBV5-1 to TRBJ2-5; 7 bases map to TRBD1. Sample: PBMCs, mostly from graft donor cells, taken 360 days after TCRalphabeta/CD19-depleted stem cell transplant. The clonotype comes from a female patient younger than 10 who had a stem cell transplant for congenital amegakaryocytic thrombocytopenia, so the T cells may come from the graft donor. The CDR3 nucleotides read TGCGCCAGCAGCGACGGGACAGAAGAGACCCAGTACTTC. Translated: CASSDGTEETQYF.